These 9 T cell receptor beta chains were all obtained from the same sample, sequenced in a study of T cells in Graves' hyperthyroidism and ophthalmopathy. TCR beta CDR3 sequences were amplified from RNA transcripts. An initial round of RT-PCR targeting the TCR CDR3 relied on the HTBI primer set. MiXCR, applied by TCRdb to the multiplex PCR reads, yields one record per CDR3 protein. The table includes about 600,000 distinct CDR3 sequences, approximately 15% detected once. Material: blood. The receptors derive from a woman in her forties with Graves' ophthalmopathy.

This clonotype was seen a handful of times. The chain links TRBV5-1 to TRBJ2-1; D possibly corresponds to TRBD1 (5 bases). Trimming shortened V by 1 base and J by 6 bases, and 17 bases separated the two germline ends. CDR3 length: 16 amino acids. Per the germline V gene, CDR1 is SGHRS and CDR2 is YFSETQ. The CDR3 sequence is CASSLRQTIAVNEQFF. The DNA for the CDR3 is TGCGCCAGCAGCTTGCGACAGACAATTGCCGTCAATGAGCAGTTCTTC.

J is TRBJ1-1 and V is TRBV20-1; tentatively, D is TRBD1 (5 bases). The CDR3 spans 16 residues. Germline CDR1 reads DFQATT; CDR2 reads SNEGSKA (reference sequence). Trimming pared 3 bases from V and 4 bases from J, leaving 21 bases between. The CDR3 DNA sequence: TGCAGTGCTAGCCTCTCCCGGGGCAGGAGGAGCACTGAAGCTTTCTTT. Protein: CSASLSRGRRSTEAFF.

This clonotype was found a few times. This CDR3 is CAWSRRILNSGNTIYF. In nucleotides, the CDR3 is TGTGCCTGGAGCCGAAGGATCCTAAACTCTGGAAACACCATATATTTT. The rearrangement uses TRBV30 and TRBJ1-3, with unresolved D. This CDR3 comprises 16 residues. V lost 3 bases to trimming and J lost 0 bases, with 15 bases between them. Germline CDR1 and CDR2: GTSNPN and SVGIG (reference sequence). Combining the CDR3 with reference TRBV30 and TRBJ1-3 gives the whole variable domain SQTIHQWPATLVQPVGSPLSLECTVEGTSNPNLYWYRQAAGRGLQLLFYSVGIGQISSEVPQNLSASRPQDRQFILSSKKLLLSDSGFYLCAWSRRILNSGNTIYFGEGSWLTVV.

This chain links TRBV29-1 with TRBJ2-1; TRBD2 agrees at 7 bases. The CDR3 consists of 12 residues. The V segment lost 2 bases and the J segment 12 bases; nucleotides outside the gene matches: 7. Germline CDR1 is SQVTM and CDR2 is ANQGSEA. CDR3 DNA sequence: TGCAGCGTTGAACCGACGGGAGGAGGGCAGTTCTTC. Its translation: CSVEPTGGGQFF.

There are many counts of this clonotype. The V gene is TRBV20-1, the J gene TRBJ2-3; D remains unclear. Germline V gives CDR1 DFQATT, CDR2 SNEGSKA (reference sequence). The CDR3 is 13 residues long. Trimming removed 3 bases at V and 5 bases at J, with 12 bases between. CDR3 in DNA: TGCAGTGCTAGCTGGCCGGAGCGAGATACGCAGTATTTT. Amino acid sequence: CSASWPERDTQYF.

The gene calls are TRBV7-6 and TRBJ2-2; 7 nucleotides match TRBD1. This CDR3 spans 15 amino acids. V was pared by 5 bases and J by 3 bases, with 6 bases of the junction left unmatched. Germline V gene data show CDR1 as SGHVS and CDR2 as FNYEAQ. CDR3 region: CASSPGQRDTGELFF. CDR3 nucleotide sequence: TGTGCCAGCAGCCCGGGACAGCGCGACACCGGGGAGCTGTTTTTT.

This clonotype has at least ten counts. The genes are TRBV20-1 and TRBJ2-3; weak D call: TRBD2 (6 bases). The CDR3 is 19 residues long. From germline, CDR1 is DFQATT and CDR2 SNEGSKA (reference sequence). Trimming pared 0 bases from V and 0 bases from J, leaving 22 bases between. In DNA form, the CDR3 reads TGCAGTGCTAGAGAGCCCGGGACTCCGCCTGGATCTAGCACAGATACGCAGTATTTT. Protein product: CSAREPGTPPGSSTDTQYF.

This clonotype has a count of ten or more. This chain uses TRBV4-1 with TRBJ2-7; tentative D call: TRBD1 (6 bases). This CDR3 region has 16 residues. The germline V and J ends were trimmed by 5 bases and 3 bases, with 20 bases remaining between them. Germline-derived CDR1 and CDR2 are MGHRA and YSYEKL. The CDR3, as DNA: TGCGCCAGCAGCTCAAACAGGGCCCTAACCCTCTACGAGCAGTACTTC. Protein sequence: CASSSNRALTLYEQYF.

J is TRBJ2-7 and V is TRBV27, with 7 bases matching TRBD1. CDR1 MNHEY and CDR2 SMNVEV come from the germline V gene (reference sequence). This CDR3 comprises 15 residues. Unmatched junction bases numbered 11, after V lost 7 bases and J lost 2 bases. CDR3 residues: CASMPPGTATYEQYF. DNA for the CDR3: TGTGCCAGCATGCCTCCGGGGACAGCAACCTACGAGCAGTACTTC.